The T cell receptor (beta chain) under discussion was sequenced for a study of blood T cells in healthy people across ages. Study results and caveats: Across the age range, TCR beta diversity per million T cells fell in a roughly linear way.

Donors gave ten milliliters of peripheral blood apiece. V lost 3 bases to trimming and J lost 1 base, with 9 bases between them. The CDR3 has 13 residues. The germline gives CDR1 DFQATT, CDR2 SNEGSKA (reference sequence). About this clonotype: The antigen is undetermined.

Combining a sample-barcoded 5' primer with a J-beta primer mix, a second PCR ran for 7 to 11 cycles. TCRdb itself ran the 5' RACE reads through MiXCR, one entry per CDR3 protein. The sample carries over 1,500,000 distinct CDR3 sequences, about two fifths recorded once. This clonotype was sampled from a human donor in good health. Sequencing was carried out using blood. The rearrangement links TRBV20-1 to TRBJ2-5; D perhaps matches TRBD2 (5 bases). The CDR3 bases are TGCAGTGCTAGTAGAGCGGCCCAAGAGACCCAGTACTTC. Protein sequence: CSASRAAQETQYF.